The 17 T cell receptor beta chains given below trace back to one sample, sequenced in a study of Ad26.COV2.S vaccination and SARS-CoV-2 variants. TCRdb's table, derived via immunoSEQ multiplex PCR, lists solely in-frame clones and lacks some. The table lists about 440,000 clones, 90% of them singletons, with about 4.5% in the top ten. Noted treatment: some 20 received Ad26.COV2.S at low or high dose, single or two shots; several received placebo; per-sample allocation not given. Collection of samples fell on day 63 after the first vaccine or placebo injection. The material sequenced was peripheral blood, taken in a trial of Ad26.COV2.S vaccine versus placebo. These receptors all stem from a person between 18 and 60 years old who received the Ad26.COV2.S COVID-19 vaccine or a placebo.

The chain links TRBV19 to TRBJ2-2; D may match TRBD1 or TRBD2 (5 bases each). The V and J ends lost 3 bases and 0 bases respectively, with 23 bases between them. The CDR3 contains 20 residues. CDR1 and CDR2 (germline): LNHDA, SQIVND (reference sequence). As DNA, the CDR3 is TGTGCCAGTAGTATCCCAAGCCTAGTAACGGGGCTATCGAACACCGGGGAGCTGTTTTTT. This sequence encodes CASSIPSLVTGLSNTGELFF.

The CDR3 region has the DNA TGTGCCAGCAGTGGGGACGGGACAGACTATAGCAATCAGCCCCAGCATTTT. Translated, it gives CASSGDGTDYSNQPQHF. V usage is TRBV28 and J usage is TRBJ1-5; 7 nucleotides line up with TRBD1. Germline V gene sequence: CDR1 MDHEN, CDR2 SYDVKM. The CDR3 is 17 amino acids. V dropped 5 bases and J dropped 0; count of bases not matched to a gene: 10. Filled out from reference TRBV28 and TRBJ1-5, the complete variable domain reads DVKVTQSSRYLVKRTGEKVFLECVQDMDHENMFWYRQDPGLGLRLIYFSYDVKMKEKGDIPEGYSVSREKKERFSLILESASTNQTSMYLCASSGDGTDYSNQPQHFGDGTRLSIL.

This sequence joins TRBV9 and TRBJ1-2; D gene ambiguous. Germline CDR1 reads SGDLS; CDR2 reads YYNGEE. Trimming removed 6 bases at V and 1 base at J, with 13 bases between. This CDR3 spans 14 amino acids. CDR3 sequence (DNA): TGTGCCAGCAACCCAGGCCGAGATAACTATGGCTACACCTTC. As protein: CASNPGRDNYGYTF.

This sequence joins TRBV28 and TRBJ1-5, with TRBD1 matching over 7 bases. The CDR3 loop spans 15 amino acids. Germline V lookup: CDR1 MDHEN, CDR2 SYDVKM. Losses at the gene ends were 6 bases for V and 2 bases for J; bases not matched to a gene: 7. CDR3 sequence: CASRPDRIGNQPQHF. CDR3 nucleotides: TGTGCCAGCAGACCGGACAGGATTGGCAATCAGCCCCAGCATTTT.

V is TRBV7-2 and J is TRBJ2-5; TRBD2 matches at 11 bases. CDR1 and CDR2 (germline): SGHTA, FQGNSA. The CDR3 loop spans 16 amino acids. V lost 5 bases to trimming and J lost 0 bases; unmatched junction nucleotides: 5. CDR3 protein: CASSPTTSGNQETQYF. In DNA form, the CDR3 reads TGTGCCAGCAGCCCGACGACTAGCGGGAACCAAGAGACCCAGTACTTC.

The chain recombines TRBV5-8 with TRBJ2-1, with D perhaps matching TRBD1 (5 bases). The CDR3 length is 14 residues. Between the trimmed V and J ends, which lost 4 bases and 4 bases, there was a span of 12 bases. CDR1 is SGHTS, CDR2 YDEGEE, per germline. CDR3 in DNA: TGTGCCAGCAGCCGGCCAGGACATTACAATGAGCAGTTCTTC. This codes for CASSRPGHYNEQFF.

The V gene is TRBV5-8, the J gene TRBJ2-2; D remains unclear. Germline CDR1 SGHTS, CDR2 YDEGEE. This CDR3 has 16 amino acids. Trimming took 2 bases from V and 3 from J, leaving 14 bases between them. The CDR3 nucleotides read TGTGCCAGCAGCTTTGTAAGTCCCGGAGACACCGGGGAGCTGTTTTTT. Residues: CASSFVSPGDTGELFF.

V is TRBV7-9 and J is TRBJ2-4; TRBD1 might be the D (5 bases). Deletions cut 6 bases from V and 2 bases from J, with 11 bases between. The CDR3 has 14 amino acids. Germline-derived CDR1 and CDR2 are SEHNR and FQNEAQ (reference sequence). CDR3 nucleotides: TGTGCCAGCAGTCAGGGTGGGTCCAAAAACATTCAGTACTTC. Translating gives CASSQGGSKNIQYF.

The chain employs TRBV2 and TRBJ1-5, with a possible D match to TRBD1 (5 bases). The ends were cut back, 0 bases at V and 6 bases at J, with 12 bases in the middle. The germline CDR1 and CDR2 sequences are SNHLY and FYNNEI. CDR3 length equals 15 residues. The CDR3 region is CASSEAGQVGQPQHF. The CDR3, as DNA: TGTGCCAGCAGTGAAGCGGGGCAGGTGGGTCAGCCCCAGCATTTT.

This clone was detected only a few times. The chain employs TRBV4-1 and TRBJ2-3; D unclear. The V gene's germline CDR1 is MGHRA and CDR2 YSYEKL. This CDR3 spans 14 amino acids. Trimming removed 3 bases from V and 3 bases from J, with 10 bases in between. The CDR3 here is CASSQLVGTDTQYF. CDR3 DNA: TGCGCCAGCAGCCAGCTCGTAGGGACAGATACGCAGTATTTT.

The chain links TRBV6-2 or TRBV6-3 to TRBJ2-1; D assignment may be TRBD1 or TRBD2 (6 bases each). V lost 5 bases, J lost 9 bases, and 20 bases lay in between. The CDR3 is made up of 15 amino acids. CDR1 and CDR2 (germline): MNHEY, SVGEGT. The CDR3 is CASSKTSGGSGEQFF. Written as DNA, the CDR3 is TGTGCCAGCAGTAAGACTAGTGGGGGCTCGGGTGAGCAGTTCTTC.

This chain uses TRBV14 with TRBJ1-1, with unresolved D. CDR1 is SGHDN, CDR2 FVKESK, per germline. CDR3 length: 12 residues. V lost 4 bases to trimming and J lost 2 bases, with 5 bases between them. The CDR3 region has the DNA TGTGCCAGCAGCCGCGAAAACACTGAAGCTTTCTTT. This gives the protein CASSRENTEAFF.

This chain connects TRBV7-2 to TRBJ2-5; 9 nucleotides match TRBD2. V trimming: 0 bases; J trimming: 3 bases; junction bases outside the gene matches: 5. The CDR3 is 16 residues long. In germline, CDR1 is SGHTA, CDR2 FQGNSA. CDR3 amino acids: CASSLASGSFKETQYF. The CDR3 DNA follows: TGTGCCAGCAGCTTAGCTAGCGGGAGTTTTAAAGAGACCCAGTACTTC.

This sequence joins TRBV6-5 and TRBJ1-4; 8 nucleotides line up with TRBD1. The CDR3 sequence is 14 residues long. Germline CDR1 and CDR2: MNHEY and SVGAGI. V lost 7 bases, J lost 8 bases, and 9 bases stayed unmatched. The CDR3 DNA reads as TGTGCCAGCAATACACAGGGGGGATCCGAAAAACTGTTTTTT. The encoded protein is CASNTQGGSEKLFF.

This chain links TRBV6-2 or TRBV6-3 with TRBJ2-5; D is uncertain. CDR3 length: 12 amino acids. CDR1 is MNHEY, CDR2 SVGEGT, per germline. Trimming removed 4 bases at V and 4 bases at J, with 7 bases between. The CDR3 nucleotides read TGTGCCAGCAGTTCCAGGATAGAGACCCAGTACTTC. Translation gives CASSSRIETQYF.

CDR3 sequence: CATSKGLAPYNEQFF. CDR3 bases: TGTGCCACCAGCAAGGGACTAGCCCCCTACAATGAGCAGTTCTTC. The chain is built from TRBV15 and TRBJ2-1; 9 bases fit TRBD2. Germline trimming cut 4 bases from V and 2 bases from J; bases unmatched to any gene: 3. The germline V gene encodes CDR1 LNHNV and CDR2 YYDKDF (reference sequence). This CDR3 is 15 amino acids long.

The CDR3 protein is CASSLVDNYGYTF. In nucleotides, the CDR3 is TGTGCCAGCAGCTTGGTTGATAACTATGGCTACACCTTC. The rearrangement links TRBV5-4 to TRBJ1-2; D uncertain. The CDR3 sequence is 13 residues long. V shed 0 bases and J shed 1 base, with 4 bases lying between them. The V gene's germline CDR1 is SGHNT and CDR2 YYREEE (reference sequence).